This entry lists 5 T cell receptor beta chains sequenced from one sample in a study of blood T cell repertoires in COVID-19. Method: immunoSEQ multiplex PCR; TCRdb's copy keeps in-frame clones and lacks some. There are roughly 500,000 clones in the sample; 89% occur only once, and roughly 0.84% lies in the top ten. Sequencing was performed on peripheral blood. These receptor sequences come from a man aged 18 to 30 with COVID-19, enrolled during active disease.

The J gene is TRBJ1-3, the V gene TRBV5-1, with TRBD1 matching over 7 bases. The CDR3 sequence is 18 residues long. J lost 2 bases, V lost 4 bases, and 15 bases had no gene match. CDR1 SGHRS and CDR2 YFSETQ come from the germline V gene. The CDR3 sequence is CASSLGYRDSSAGNTIYF. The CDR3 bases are TGCGCCAGCAGCCTGGGGTATCGGGACAGTAGTGCTGGAAACACCATATATTTT.

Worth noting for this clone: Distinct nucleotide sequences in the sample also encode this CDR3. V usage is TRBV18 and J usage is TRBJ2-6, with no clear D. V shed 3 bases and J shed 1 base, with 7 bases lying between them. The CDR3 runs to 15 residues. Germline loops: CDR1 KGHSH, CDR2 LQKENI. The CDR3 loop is CASSPSGSGANVLTF. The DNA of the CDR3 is TGTGCCAGCTCACCGTCAGGTTCTGGGGCCAACGTCCTGACTTTC.

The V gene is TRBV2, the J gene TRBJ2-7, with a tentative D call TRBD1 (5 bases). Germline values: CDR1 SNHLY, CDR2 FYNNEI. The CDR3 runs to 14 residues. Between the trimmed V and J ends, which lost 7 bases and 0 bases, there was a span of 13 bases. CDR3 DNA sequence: TGTGCCAGCACCCCAGGGCTCGGCTCCTACGAGCAGTACTTC. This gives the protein CASTPGLGSYEQYF.

CDR3 sequence (DNA): TGTGCCAGCCGCTCCCAGGGGCCCGCCTACGAGCAGTACTTC. Translated, it gives CASRSQGPAYEQYF. The chain is built from TRBV13 and TRBJ2-7; D may be TRBD1 (6 bases). The CDR3 totals 14 residues. V shed 8 bases and J shed 2 bases, with 16 bases lying between them. CDR1 and CDR2 from the germline V gene are PRHDT and FYEKMQ (reference sequence).

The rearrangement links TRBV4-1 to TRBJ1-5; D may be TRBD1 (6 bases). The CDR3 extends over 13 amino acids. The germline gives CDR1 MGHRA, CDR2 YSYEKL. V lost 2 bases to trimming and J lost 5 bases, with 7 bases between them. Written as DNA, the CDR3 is TGCGCCAGCAGCCAAAACAGGGATCAGCCCCAGCATTTT. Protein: CASSQNRDQPQHF.